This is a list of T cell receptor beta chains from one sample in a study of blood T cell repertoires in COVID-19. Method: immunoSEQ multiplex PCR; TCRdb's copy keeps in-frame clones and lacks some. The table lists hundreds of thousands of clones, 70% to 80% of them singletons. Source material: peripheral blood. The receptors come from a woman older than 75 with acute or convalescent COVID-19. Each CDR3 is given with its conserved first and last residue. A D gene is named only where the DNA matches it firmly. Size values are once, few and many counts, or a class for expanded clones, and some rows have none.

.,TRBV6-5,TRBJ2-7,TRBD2,CASSYSRPSGYEQYF,TGTGCCAGCAGTTACTCGAGGCCTAGCGGGTACGAGCAGTACTTC
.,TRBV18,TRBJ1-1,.,CASSPVGGTTEAFF,TGTGCCAGCTCACCCGTGGGAGGGACCACTGAAGCTTTCTTT
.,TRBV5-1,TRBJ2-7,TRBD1,CASSFRQGGYEQYF,TGCGCCAGCAGCTTCAGACAGGGTGGCTACGAGCAGTACTTC
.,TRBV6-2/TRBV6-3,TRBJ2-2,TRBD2,CASSPGTRDTGELFF,TGTGCCAGCAGCCCCGGGACTAGGGACACCGGGGAGCTGTTTTTT
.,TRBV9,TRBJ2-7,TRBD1,CASSPRGYEQYF,TGTGCCAGCAGCCCCAGGGGGTACGAGCAGTACTTC
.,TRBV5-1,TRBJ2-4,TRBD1,CASSLTWTGIAKNIQYF,TGCGCCAGCAGCTTGACTTGGACAGGGATAGCCAAAAACATTCAGTACTTC
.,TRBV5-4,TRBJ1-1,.,CASSTWGPLNTEAFF,TGTGCCAGCAGCACCTGGGGGCCCCTGAATACTGAAGCTTTCTTT
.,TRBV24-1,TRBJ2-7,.,CATSPVGAAAAPGEQYF,TGTGCCACCAGTCCGGTGGGGGCAGCGGCGGCTCCTGGCGAGCAGTACTTC
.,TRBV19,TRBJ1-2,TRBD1,CASAPFQGASRGYTF,TGTGCCAGCGCGCCCTTCCAGGGGGCGTCTAGAGGCTACACCTTC
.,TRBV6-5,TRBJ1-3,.,CASRRTVVGNTIYF,TGTGCCAGCAGGCGGACAGTGGTTGGAAACACCATATATTTT
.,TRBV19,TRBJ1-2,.,CASRTGGVGTYGYTF,TGTGCCAGTAGGACGGGGGGGGTAGGAACCTATGGCTACACCTTC
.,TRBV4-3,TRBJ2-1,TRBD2,CASSPLLAGSYNEQFF,TGCGCCAGCAGCCCACTACTAGCGGGTTCCTACAATGAGCAGTTCTTC
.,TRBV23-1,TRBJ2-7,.,CASSLRRGSSYEQYF,TGCGCCAGCAGTCTCCGGAGAGGGAGCTCCTACGAGCAGTACTTC
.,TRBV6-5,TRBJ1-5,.,CASRKAGSGQPQHF,TGTGCCAGCAGGAAGGCGGGTTCAGGCCAGCCCCAGCATTTT
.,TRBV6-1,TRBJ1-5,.,CASSEAGQGVKPQHF,TGTGCCAGCAGTGAAGCTGGGCAAGGGGTTAAGCCCCAGCATTTT
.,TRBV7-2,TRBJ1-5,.,CASSVQGNQPQHF,TGTGCCAGCAGCGTCCAGGGCAATCAGCCCCAGCATTTT
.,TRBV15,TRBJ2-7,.,CATSRDRGSAYEQYF,TGTGCCACCAGCAGAGACCGAGGATCGGCCTACGAGCAGTACTTC
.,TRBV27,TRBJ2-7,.,CASSLQEAASYEQYF,TGTGCCAGCAGTCTTCAGGAGGCCGCCTCCTACGAGCAGTACTTC
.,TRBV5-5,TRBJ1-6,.,CASRPDLQGYSPLHF,TGTGCCAGCAGACCCGATTTACAGGGATATTCACCCCTCCACTTT
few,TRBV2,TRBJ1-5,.,CASSDISNQPQHF,TGTGCCAGCAGTGACATTAGCAATCAGCCCCAGCATTTT
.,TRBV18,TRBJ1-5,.,CASSPATETQPQHF,TGTGCCAGCTCACCAGCAACAGAGACCCAGCCCCAGCATTTT
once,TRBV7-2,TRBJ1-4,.,CASSHVAGRANEKLFF,TGTGCCAGCAGCCATGTAGCGGGGAGGGCTAATGAAAAACTGTTTTTT
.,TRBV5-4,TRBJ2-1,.,CASSLPGDRNEQFF,TGTGCCAGCAGCTTGCCCGGGGATAGGAATGAGCAGTTCTTC
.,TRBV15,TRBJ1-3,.,CATSKGDNFGNTIYF,TGTGCCACCAGCAAGGGGGATAATTTTGGAAACACCATATATTTT
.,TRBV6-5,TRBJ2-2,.,CASGRTANTGELFF,TGTGCCAGCGGAAGAACAGCGAACACCGGGGAGCTGTTTTTT
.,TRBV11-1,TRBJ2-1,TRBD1,CASSDSGGAVNEQFF,TGTGCCAGCAGCGATTCAGGGGGCGCGGTGAATGAGCAGTTCTTC
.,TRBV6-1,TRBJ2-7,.,CASSEALGTSSYEQYF,TGTGCCAGCAGTGAAGCACTAGGGACATCGAGCTACGAGCAGTACTTC
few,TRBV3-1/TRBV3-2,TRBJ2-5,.,CASSRGETQYF,TGTGCCAGCAGTCGCGGCGAGACCCAGTACTTC
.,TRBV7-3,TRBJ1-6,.,CASSLKGSDSPLHF,TGTGCCAGCAGCTTAAAAGGGAGCGATTCACCCCTCCACTTT
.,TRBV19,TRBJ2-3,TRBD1,CASSSGPGTGTYDTQYF,TGTGCCAGTAGTTCCGGTCCCGGGACAGGGACTTACGATACGCAGTATTTT
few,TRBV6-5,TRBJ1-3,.,CASSNLRGAGNTIYF,TGTGCCAGCAGTAACCTCCGGGGGGCTGGAAACACCATATATTTT
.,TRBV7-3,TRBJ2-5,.,CASSLRPRGETQYF,TGTGCCAGCAGCTTGCGACCGAGGGGGGAGACCCAGTACTTC